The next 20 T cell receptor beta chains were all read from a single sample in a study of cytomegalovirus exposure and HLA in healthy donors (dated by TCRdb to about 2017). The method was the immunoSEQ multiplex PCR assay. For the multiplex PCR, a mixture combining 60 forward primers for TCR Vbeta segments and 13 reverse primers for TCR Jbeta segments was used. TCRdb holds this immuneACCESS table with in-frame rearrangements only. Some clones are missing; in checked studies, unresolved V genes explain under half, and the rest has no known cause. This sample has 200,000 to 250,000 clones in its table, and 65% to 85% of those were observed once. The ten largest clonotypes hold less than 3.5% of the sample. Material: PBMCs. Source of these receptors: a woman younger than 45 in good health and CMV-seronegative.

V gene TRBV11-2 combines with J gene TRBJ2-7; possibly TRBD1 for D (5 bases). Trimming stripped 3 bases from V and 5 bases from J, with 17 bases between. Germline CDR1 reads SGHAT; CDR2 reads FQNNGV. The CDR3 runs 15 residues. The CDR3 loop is CASSFQGSPVNEQYF. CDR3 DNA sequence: TGTGCCAGCAGCTTCCAGGGATCACCGGTCAACGAGCAGTACTTC.

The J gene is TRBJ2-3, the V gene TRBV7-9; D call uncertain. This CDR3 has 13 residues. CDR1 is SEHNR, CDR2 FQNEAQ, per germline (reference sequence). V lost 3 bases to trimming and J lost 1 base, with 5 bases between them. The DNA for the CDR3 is TGTGCCAGCAGCTTGACTGGCACAGATACGCAGTATTTT. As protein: CASSLTGTDTQYF.

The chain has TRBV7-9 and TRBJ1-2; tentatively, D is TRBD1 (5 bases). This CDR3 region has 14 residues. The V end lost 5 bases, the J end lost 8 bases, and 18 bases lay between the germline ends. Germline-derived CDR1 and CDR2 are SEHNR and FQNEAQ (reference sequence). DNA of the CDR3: TGTGCCAGCAGCCACGCCGGCGGGGCGAGGGGCTACACCTTC. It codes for CASSHAGGARGYTF.

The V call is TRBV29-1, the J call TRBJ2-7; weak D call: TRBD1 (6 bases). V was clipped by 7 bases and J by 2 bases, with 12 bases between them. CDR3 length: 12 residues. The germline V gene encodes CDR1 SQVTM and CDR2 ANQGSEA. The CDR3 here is CSAEKGAYEQYF. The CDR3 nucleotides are TGCAGCGCCGAGAAGGGGGCCTACGAGCAGTACTTC.

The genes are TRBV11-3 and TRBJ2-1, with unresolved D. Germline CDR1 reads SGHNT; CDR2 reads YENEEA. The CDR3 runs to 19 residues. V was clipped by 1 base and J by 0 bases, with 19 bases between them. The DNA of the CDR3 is TGTGCCAGCAGCTTAGGGAGAGGAAAGGCGGCAAGCTCCTACAATGAGCAGTTCTTC. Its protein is CASSLGRGKAASSYNEQFF.

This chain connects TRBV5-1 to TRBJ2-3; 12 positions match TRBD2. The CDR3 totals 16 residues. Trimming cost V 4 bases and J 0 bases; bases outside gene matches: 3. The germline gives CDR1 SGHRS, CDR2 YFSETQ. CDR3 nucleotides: TGCGCCAGCAGCCGGACTAGCGGGGCTAGCACAGATACGCAGTATTTT. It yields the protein CASSRTSGASTDTQYF.

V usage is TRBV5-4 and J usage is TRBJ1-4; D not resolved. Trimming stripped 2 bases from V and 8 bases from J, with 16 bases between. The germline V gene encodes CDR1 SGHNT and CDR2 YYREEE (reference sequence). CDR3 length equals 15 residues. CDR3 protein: CASSFGGYDGEKLFF. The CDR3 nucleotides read TGTGCCAGCAGCTTTGGCGGCTATGATGGGGAAAAACTGTTTTTT.

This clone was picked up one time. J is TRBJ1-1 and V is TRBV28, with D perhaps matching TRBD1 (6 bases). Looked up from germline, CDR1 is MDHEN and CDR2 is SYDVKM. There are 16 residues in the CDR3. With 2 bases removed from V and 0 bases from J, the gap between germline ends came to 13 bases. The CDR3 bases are TGTGCCAGCAGTTTAGTACCGGACAGAATGAACACTGAAGCTTTCTTT. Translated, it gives CASSLVPDRMNTEAFF.

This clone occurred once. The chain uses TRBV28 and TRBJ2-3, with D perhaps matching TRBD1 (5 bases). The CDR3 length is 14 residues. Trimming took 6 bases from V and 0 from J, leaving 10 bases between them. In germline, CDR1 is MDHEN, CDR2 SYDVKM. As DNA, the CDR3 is TGTGCCAGCAGGGCCGGACATAGCACAGATACGCAGTATTTT. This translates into CASRAGHSTDTQYF.

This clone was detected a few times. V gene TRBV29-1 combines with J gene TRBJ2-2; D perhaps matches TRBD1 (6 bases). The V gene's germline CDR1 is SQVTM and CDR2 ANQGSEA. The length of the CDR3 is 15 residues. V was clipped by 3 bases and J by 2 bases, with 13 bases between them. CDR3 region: CSVETGISNTGELFF. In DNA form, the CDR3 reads TGCAGCGTTGAGACAGGTATATCTAACACCGGGGAGCTGTTTTTT.

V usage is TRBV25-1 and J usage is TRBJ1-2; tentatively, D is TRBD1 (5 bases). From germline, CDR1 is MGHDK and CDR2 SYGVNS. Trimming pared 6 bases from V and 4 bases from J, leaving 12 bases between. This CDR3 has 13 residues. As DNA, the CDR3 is TGTGCCAGCAGCTTGACAGACCTCTATGGCTACACCTTC. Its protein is CASSLTDLYGYTF.

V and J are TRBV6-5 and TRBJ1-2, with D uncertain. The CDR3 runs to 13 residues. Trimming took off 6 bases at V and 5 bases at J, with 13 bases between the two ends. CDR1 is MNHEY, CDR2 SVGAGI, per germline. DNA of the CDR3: TGTGCCAGCAGCCTCGGGAGGAGTTATGGCTACACCTTC. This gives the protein CASSLGRSYGYTF.

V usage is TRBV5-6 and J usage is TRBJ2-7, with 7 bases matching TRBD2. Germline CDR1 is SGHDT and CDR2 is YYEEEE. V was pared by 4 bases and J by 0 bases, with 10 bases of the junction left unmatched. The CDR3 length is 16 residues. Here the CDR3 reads CASSRMTSLSSYEQYF. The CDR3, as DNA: TGTGCCAGCAGCCGGATGACTAGCCTCAGCTCCTACGAGCAGTACTTC.

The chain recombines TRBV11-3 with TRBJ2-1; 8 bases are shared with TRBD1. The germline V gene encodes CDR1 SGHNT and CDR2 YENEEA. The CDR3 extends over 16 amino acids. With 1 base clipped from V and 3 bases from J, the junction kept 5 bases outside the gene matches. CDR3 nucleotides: TGTGCCAGCAGCTTAGGAGGGACAGGTTACTACAATGAGCAGTTCTTC. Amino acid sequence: CASSLGGTGYYNEQFF.

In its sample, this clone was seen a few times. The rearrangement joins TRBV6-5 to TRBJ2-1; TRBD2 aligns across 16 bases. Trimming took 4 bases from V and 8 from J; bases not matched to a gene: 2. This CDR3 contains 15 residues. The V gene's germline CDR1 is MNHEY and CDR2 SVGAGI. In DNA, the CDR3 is TGTGCCAGCAGTTTGGGACTAGCGGGAGGGGATGAGCAGTTCTTC. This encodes CASSLGLAGGDEQFF.

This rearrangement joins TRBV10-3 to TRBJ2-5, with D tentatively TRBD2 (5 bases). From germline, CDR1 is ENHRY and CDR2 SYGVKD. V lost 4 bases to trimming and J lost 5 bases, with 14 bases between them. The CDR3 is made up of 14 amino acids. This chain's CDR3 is CAISGRGLKETQYF. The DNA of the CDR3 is TGTGCCATCAGTGGTCGGGGATTAAAGGAGACCCAGTACTTC.

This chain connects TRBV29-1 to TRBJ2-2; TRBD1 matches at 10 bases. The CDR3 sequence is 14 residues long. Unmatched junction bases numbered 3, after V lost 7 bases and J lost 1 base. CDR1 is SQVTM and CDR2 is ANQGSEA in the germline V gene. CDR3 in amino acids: CSAGQGVNTGELFF. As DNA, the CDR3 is TGCAGCGCCGGACAGGGGGTGAACACCGGGGAGCTGTTTTTT.

CDR3 DNA sequence: TGCGCCAGCAGCTTGGCCCGGGACAGAAACAATGAGCAGTTCTTC. This encodes CASSLARDRNNEQFF. The chain employs TRBV5-1 and TRBJ2-1; 7 nucleotides match TRBD1. Germline values: CDR1 SGHRS, CDR2 YFSETQ. The J segment lost 5 bases and the V segment lost 0 bases, leaving 5 bases of the junction unmatched. The CDR3 spans 15 residues.

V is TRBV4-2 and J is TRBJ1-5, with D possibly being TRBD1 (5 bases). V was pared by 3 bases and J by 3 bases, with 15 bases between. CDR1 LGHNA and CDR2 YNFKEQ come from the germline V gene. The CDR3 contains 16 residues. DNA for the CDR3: TGTGCCAGCAGCCACGAGGACCAGGGATCCAATCAGCCCCAGCATTTT. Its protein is CASSHEDQGSNQPQHF.

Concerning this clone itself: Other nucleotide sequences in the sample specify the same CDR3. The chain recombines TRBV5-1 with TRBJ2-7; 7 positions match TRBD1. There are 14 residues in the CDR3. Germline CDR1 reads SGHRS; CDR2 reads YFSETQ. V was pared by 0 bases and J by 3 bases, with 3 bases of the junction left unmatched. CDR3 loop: CASSLGDRDYEQYF. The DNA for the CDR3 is TGCGCCAGCAGCTTGGGCGACAGGGACTACGAGCAGTACTTC.